These T cell receptor beta chains were read from a single sample in a study of Graves' ophthalmopathy and Graves' hyperthyroidism. One entry per CDR3 protein, called by TCRdb with MiXCR from the multiplex PCR reads. The sample includes 400,000 or so distinct CDR3 sequences, about 15% of them seen just once. The sample comprised peripheral blood. Every receptor here comes from an adult woman with stable Graves' hyperthyroidism. The CDR3 runs from the conserved cysteine through the conserved F or W. Each record gives: J gene, V gene, clone size, D gene, CDR3 protein, CDR3 DNA. D genes are given only for firm matches. Part of the rows lack a size; the others show once, few, many or a class for expanded clones.

TRBJ2-7,TRBV5-6,many,TRBD2,CASSLGGTSVYEQYF,TGTGCCAGCAGCTTGGGCGGGACTAGCGTCTACGAGCAGTACTTC
TRBJ2-4,TRBV12-3/TRBV12-4,many,-,CASSVDRNIQYF,TGTGCCAGCAGTGTTGACAGGAACATTCAGTACTTC
TRBJ2-7,TRBV7-2,-,TRBD1,CASSFAGTTGGSYEQYF,TGTGCCAGCAGCTTTGCTGGGACGACAGGGGGCTCCTACGAGCAGTACTTC
TRBJ1-1,TRBV25-1,-,-,CASSEVTGTTGNTEAFF,TGTGCCAGCAGTGAGGTCACCGGGACAACTGGGAACACTGAAGCTTTCTTT
TRBJ1-5,TRBV12-3/TRBV12-4,many,-,CASSLPGASEQPQHF,TGTGCCAGCAGTTTACCAGGGGCTAGTGAGCAGCCCCAGCATTTT
TRBJ1-2,TRBV19,many,-,CASTQAVYGGYTF,TGTGCCAGTACCCAGGCGGTCTACGGGGGCTACACCTTC
TRBJ1-5,TRBV12-5,many,-,CASGLVGFSPSNQPQHF,TGTGCTAGTGGTTTGGTCGGTTTTTCCCCCAGCAATCAGCCCCAGCATTTT
TRBJ2-2,TRBV30,few,TRBD1,CARDSSNTGELFF,TGTGCCCGGGACAGCTCGAACACCGGGGAGCTGTTTTTT
TRBJ1-5,TRBV4-1,few,-,CASSQAGVVNQPQHF,TGCGCCAGCAGCCAAGCAGGGGTAGTGAATCAGCCCCAGCATTTT
TRBJ1-6,TRBV6-1,many,-,CASRMRLNSPLHF,TGTGCCAGCCGTATGAGATTAAATTCACCCCTCCACTTT
TRBJ2-4,TRBV6-2/TRBV6-3,many,TRBD1,CASSYSGQGGIQYF,TGTGCCAGCAGTTACTCAGGACAGGGAGGCATTCAGTACTTC
TRBJ2-7,TRBV19,few,-,CASSPLRGEFGNEQYF,TGTGCCAGTAGTCCTCTAAGAGGGGAATTTGGCAACGAGCAGTACTTC
TRBJ2-4,TRBV5-4,many,TRBD2,CASSLRLAGDIQYF,TGTGCCAGCAGCTTGCGACTAGCGGGAGACATTCAGTACTTC
TRBJ1-5,TRBV5-1,many,-,CASIWAGPEGKPQHF,TGCGCCAGCATTTGGGCAGGGCCGGAGGGGAAGCCCCAGCATTTT
TRBJ1-1,TRBV11-2,-,TRBD1,CASSSFDRGRNTEAFF,TGTGCCAGCAGCTCCTTCGACAGGGGGCGGAACACTGAAGCTTTCTTT
TRBJ1-1,TRBV4-1,many,TRBD1,CASSPRTGTKYTEAFF,TGCGCCAGCAGCCCCCGGACAGGGACTAAGTACACTGAAGCTTTCTTT
TRBJ2-7,TRBV12-3/TRBV12-4,-,TRBD1,CASSLIGQGGYEQYF,TGTGCCAGCAGTTTAATAGGACAGGGGGGCTACGAGCAGTACTTC
TRBJ2-7,TRBV24-1,many,TRBD2,CATSDPTSGSNEQYF,TGTGCCACCAGTGACCCCACTAGCGGGAGTAACGAGCAGTACTTC
TRBJ1-1,TRBV28,many,-,CASSPSARPSEAFF,TGTGCCAGCAGTCCCTCGGCACGACCCTCTGAAGCTTTCTTT
TRBJ1-5,TRBV10-3,many,-,CAISDVRDNQPQHF,TGTGCCATCAGTGACGTCAGGGACAATCAGCCCCAGCATTTT
TRBJ1-3,TRBV6-5,many,-,CASSYSRGEGNTIYF,TGTGCCAGCAGTTACTCGAGGGGGGAAGGAAACACCATATATTTT
TRBJ1-1,TRBV12-3/TRBV12-4,many,TRBD1,CASRTGDSQDTEAFF,TGTGCCAGCAGGACCGGGGACAGCCAGGACACTGAAGCTTTCTTT
TRBJ1-6,TRBV20-1,many,-,CSARPTTVGFPYNSPLHF,TGCAGTGCTAGACCGACGACAGTTGGTTTCCCCTATAATTCACCCCTCCACTTT
TRBJ1-2,TRBV4-2,-,-,CAISQDPGLIGGYTF,TGTGCCATCAGCCAAGACCCAGGCCTAATCGGAGGCTACACCTTC
TRBJ2-5,TRBV11-1,-,-,CASSPRATQETQYF,TGTGCCAGCAGCCCGCGGGCCACACAAGAGACCCAGTACTTC
TRBJ2-7,TRBV29-1,many,TRBD2,CSVSSGSPSYEQYF,TGCAGCGTTTCCAGCGGGAGCCCTTCCTACGAGCAGTACTTC
TRBJ1-1,TRBV5-1,many,-,CASTPWGSTEAFF,TGCGCCAGCACCCCATGGGGGAGCACTGAAGCTTTCTTT
TRBJ1-5,TRBV2,many,TRBD1,CASSALTGRGNQPQHF,TGTGCCAGCAGCGCTTTGACAGGGAGGGGGAATCAGCCCCAGCATTTT
TRBJ2-4,TRBV20-1,many,-,CSGANFRNIKYF,TGCAGCGGCGCTAATTTTCGAAACATTAAGTACTTC
TRBJ2-7,TRBV12-3/TRBV12-4,many,TRBD2,CASSTSSGLYEQYF,TGTGCCAGCAGTACCTCTAGCGGACTCTACGAGCAGTACTTC
TRBJ2-7,TRBV6-5,-,-,CASSYSRSNHEQYF,TGTGCCAGCAGTTACTCGAGGAGTAACCACGAGCAGTACTTC
TRBJ2-5,TRBV20-1,many,-,CSAPSLEQETQYF,TGCAGTGCGCCGAGTCTAGAGCAAGAGACCCAGTACTTC
TRBJ2-4,TRBV29-1,many,TRBD1,CSVGRGQGSRNIQYF,TGCAGCGTGGGTCGGGGACAGGGTAGTAGAAACATTCAGTACTTC
TRBJ1-2,TRBV6-1,-,-,CASSEEIKGRQIGIYGYTF,TGTGCCAGCAGTGAAGAAATCAAGGGACGTCAGATCGGAATCTATGGCTACACCTTC
TRBJ1-1,TRBV4-3,few,-,CASSQDAVSNTEAFF,TGCGCCAGCAGCCAAGATGCAGTGTCGAACACTGAAGCTTTCTTT
TRBJ2-7,TRBV27,few,-,CASTRAGGLSYEQYF,TGTGCCAGCACCCGGGCCGGAGGTTTAAGCTACGAGCAGTACTTC
TRBJ1-5,TRBV19,many,-,CASSPQQGNQPQHF,TGTGCCAGTAGTCCTCAGCAAGGCAATCAGCCCCAGCATTTT
TRBJ1-5,TRBV20-1,many,TRBD1,CSAPDRTRGQPQHF,TGCAGTGCCCCGGACAGGACCCGGGGGCAGCCCCAGCATTTT
TRBJ2-7,TRBV7-6,many,-,CASSSIRGSYEQYF,TGTGCCAGCAGCTCAATCCGGGGCTCCTACGAGCAGTACTTC
TRBJ1-1,TRBV20-1,many,-,CSASRLGAVTEAFF,TGCAGTGCTAGCAGGTTGGGGGCGGTCACTGAAGCTTTCTTT